This T cell receptor (beta chain) was sequenced during a study of PD-L1 blockade in urothelial cancer. Study summary: About 90% of the 29 patients were men with bladder-origin urothelial cancer. After treatment start, blood was analyzed at 3 weeks (second dose) and at 6 weeks. Blood samples had a median of around 150,000 T cells. General study points: Below-median TCR clonality that was measured in pretreatment blood predicted better survival.

This CDR3 contains 14 residues. Germline V lookup: CDR1 LNHDA, CDR2 SQIVND (reference sequence). V dropped 5 bases and J dropped 7; count of bases not matched to a gene: 10. A word on this clone: Its antigen is not identified.

Described time point: pretreatment peripheral blood. Data came from immunoSEQ multiplex PCR; TCRdb stores just in-frame clones and leaves some out. The data show approximately 47,000 clones, with around 83% seen just once and around 1.5% held by the top ten. This specimen consisted of PBMCs, obtained around atezolizumab (anti-PD-L1) treatment. The source of this sequence is a man aged 50-60 years with urothelial cancer. The chain joins TRBV19 to TRBJ1-2; 7 nucleotides agree with TRBD1. For the CDR3, the DNA is TGTGCCAGTAGTCCTCAGACAGGGAGGACTGGCTACACCTTC. It yields the protein CASSPQTGRTGYTF.